This T cell receptor (beta chain) is drawn from a study of tumor-infiltrating lymphocytes in primary liver carcinoma. Study information: Each of the growths was stage T1-T3 N0M0, extending roughly 4 to 10 cm across.

Germline DNA was also extracted, and blood RNA was taken from unsorted whole blood. V dropped 6 bases and J dropped 0 bases, with 15 bases sitting between them. This CDR3 contains 15 residues. Germline V lookup: CDR1 MNHEY, CDR2 SVGEGT. From 500 ng of total RNA, TCR beta-specific cDNA was reverse-transcribed using a constant-region primer. Three nested multiplex PCR rounds, a slightly modified ARM-PCR, produced the libraries for TCR beta. TRBV1-TRBV30 forward primers paired with a C-beta reverse primer drove the first two PCR rounds, roughly 9 cycles each. TCRdb itself ran the multiplex PCR reads through MiXCR, one entry per CDR3 protein. Of about 310,000 distinct CDR3 sequences in the sample, approximately 65% were seen once.

The sample taken for sequencing was peripheral blood. This clonotype originated in a man aged 35 to 55 with primary liver carcinoma and hepatitis B virus infection. The chain is built from TRBV6-2 or TRBV6-3 and TRBJ2-7, with D perhaps matching TRBD2 (5 bases). CDR3 region: CASSRWGAGSYEQYF. Here the CDR3 DNA reads TGTGCCAGCAGCCGGTGGGGAGCCGGCTCCTACGAGCAGTACTTC.